This T cell receptor (beta chain) emerged from a study of T cells in Graves' hyperthyroidism and ophthalmopathy. RNA transcripts yielded amplified TCR beta CDR3 regions. Carried out on the TCR CDR3, a first-round RT-PCR used the HTBI primer set. One entry per CDR3 protein results from TCRdb running MiXCR on the multiplex PCR reads. Of roughly 380,000 distinct CDR3 sequences in the sample, about 14% were seen once. This clonotype was seen at least ten times. The germline V and J ends were trimmed by 5 bases and 5 bases, with 4 bases remaining between them. The germline CDR1 and CDR2 sequences are MNHNS and SASEGT. There are 11 residues in the CDR3.

The sequencing sample was made of blood. This TCR derives from a woman aged 60-75 years with Graves' hyperthyroidism. The V gene is TRBV6-1, the J gene TRBJ1-5; D not resolved. The CDR3 region is CASSFDQPQHF. CDR3 DNA: TGTGCCAGCAGTTTCGATCAGCCCCAGCATTTT.